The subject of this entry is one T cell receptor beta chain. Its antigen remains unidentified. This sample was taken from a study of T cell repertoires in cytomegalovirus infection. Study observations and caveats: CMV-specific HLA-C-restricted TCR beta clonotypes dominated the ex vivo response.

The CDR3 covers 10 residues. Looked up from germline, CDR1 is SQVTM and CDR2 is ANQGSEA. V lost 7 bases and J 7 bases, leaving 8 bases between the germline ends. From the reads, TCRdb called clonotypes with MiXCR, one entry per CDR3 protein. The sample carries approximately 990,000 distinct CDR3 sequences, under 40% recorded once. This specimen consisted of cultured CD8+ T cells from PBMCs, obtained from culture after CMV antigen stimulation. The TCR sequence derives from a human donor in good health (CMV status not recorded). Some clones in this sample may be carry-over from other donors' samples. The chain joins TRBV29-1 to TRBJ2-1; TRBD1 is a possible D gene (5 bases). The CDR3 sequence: CSGGANEQFF. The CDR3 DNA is TGCAGCGGTGGGGCGAATGAGCAGTTCTTC.